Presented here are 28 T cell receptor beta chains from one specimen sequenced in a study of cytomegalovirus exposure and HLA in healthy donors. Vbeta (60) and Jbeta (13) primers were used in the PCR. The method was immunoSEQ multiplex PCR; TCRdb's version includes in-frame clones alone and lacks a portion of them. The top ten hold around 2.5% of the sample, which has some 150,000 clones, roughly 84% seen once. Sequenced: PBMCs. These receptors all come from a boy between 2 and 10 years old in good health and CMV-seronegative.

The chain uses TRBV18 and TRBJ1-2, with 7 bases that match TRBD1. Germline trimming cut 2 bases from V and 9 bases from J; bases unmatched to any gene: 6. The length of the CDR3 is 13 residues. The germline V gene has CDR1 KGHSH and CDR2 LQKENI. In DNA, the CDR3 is TGTGCCAGCTCACCAACAGGGGACGGTAGCTACACCTTC. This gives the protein CASSPTGDGSYTF.

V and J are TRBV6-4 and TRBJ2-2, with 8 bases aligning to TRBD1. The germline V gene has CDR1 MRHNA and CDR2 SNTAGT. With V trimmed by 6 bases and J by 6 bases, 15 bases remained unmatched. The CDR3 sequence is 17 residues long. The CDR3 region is CASSETPGTGPSGELFF. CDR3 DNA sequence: TGTGCCAGCAGCGAAACCCCCGGGACAGGTCCCTCCGGGGAGCTGTTTTTT.

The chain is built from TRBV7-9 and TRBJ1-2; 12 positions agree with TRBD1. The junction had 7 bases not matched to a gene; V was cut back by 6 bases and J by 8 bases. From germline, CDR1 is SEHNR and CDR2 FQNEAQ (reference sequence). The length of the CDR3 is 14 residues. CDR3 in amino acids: CASRRDRGRRGYTF. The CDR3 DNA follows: TGTGCCAGCAGGAGGGACAGGGGGCGTCGAGGCTACACCTTC.

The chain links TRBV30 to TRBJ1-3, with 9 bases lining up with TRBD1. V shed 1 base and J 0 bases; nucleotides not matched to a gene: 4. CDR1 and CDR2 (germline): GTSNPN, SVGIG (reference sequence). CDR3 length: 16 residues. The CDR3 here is CAWSAWDRDSGNTIYF. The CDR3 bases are TGTGCCTGGAGTGCATGGGACAGGGACTCTGGAAACACCATATATTTT.

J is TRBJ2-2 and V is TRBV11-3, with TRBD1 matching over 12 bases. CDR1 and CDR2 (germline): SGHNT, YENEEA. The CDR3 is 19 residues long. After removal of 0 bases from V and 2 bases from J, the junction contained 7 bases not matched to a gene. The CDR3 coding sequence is TGTGCCAGCAGCTTAGATATGTTGGGGACAGGGGGCAACACCGGGGAGCTGTTTTTT. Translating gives CASSLDMLGTGGNTGELFF.

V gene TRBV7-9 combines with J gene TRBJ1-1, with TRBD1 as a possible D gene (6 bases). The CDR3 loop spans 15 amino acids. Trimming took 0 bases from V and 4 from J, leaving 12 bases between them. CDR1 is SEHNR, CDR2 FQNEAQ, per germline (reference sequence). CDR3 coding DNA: TGTGCCAGCAGCTTAGCGGCAGGGGCGAGCACTGAAGCTTTCTTT. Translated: CASSLAAGASTEAFF.

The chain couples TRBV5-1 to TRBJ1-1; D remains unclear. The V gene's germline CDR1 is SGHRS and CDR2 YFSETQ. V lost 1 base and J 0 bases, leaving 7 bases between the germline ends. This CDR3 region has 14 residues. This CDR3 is CASSLSVLNTEAFF. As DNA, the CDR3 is TGCGCCAGCAGCTTGTCAGTACTGAACACTGAAGCTTTCTTT.

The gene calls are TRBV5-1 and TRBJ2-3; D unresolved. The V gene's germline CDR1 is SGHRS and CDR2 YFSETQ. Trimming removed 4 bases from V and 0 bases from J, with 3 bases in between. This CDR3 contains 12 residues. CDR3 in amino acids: CASSPSTDTQYF. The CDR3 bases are TGCGCCAGCAGCCCAAGCACAGATACGCAGTATTTT.

The CDR3 loop reads CASSSRTGRYEQYF. CDR3 nucleotides: TGTGCCAGCAGTTCCAGGACAGGGCGGTACGAGCAGTACTTC. This chain uses TRBV28 with TRBJ2-7; 8 bases are shared with TRBD1. From germline, CDR1 is MDHEN and CDR2 SYDVKM. This CDR3 contains 14 residues. After removal of 4 bases from V and 4 bases from J, the junction contained 6 bases not matched to a gene. Using reference TRBV28 and TRBJ2-7 for the parts outside the CDR3, the full variable domain is DVKVTQSSRYLVKRTGEKVFLECVQDMDHENMFWYRQDPGLGLRLIYFSYDVKMKEKGDIPEGYSVSREKKERFSLILESASTNQTSMYLCASSSRTGRYEQYFGPGTRLTVT.

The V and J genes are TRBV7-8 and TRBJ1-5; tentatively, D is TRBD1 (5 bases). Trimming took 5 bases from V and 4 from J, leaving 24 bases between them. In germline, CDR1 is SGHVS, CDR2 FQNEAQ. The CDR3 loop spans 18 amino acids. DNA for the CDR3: TGTGCCAGCAGCGCCCGGGTGGGGCTTTCTGGCAATAATCAGCCCCAGCATTTT. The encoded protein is CASSARVGLSGNNQPQHF.

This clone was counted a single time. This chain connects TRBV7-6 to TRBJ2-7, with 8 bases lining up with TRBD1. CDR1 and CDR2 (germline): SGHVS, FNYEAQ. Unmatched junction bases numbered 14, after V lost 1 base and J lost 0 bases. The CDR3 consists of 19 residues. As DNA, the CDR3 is TGTGCCAGCAGCTTAGTGTGGACAGGGCCGAGTTCCGGCTCCTACGAGCAGTACTTC. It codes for CASSLVWTGPSSGSYEQYF. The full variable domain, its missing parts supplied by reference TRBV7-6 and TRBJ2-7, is GAGVSQSPRYKVTKRGQDVALRCDPISGHVSLYWYRQALGQGPEFLTYFNYEAQQDKSGLPNDRFSAERPEGSISTLTIQRTEQRDSAMYRCASSLVWTGPSSGSYEQYFGPGTRLTVT.

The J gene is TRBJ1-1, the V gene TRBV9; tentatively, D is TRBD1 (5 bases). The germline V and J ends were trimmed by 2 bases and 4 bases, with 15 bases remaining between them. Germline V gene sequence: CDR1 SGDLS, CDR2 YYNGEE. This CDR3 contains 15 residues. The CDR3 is CASSVIGGGVTEAFF. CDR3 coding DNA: TGTGCCAGCAGCGTGATCGGGGGTGGGGTCACTGAAGCTTTCTTT.

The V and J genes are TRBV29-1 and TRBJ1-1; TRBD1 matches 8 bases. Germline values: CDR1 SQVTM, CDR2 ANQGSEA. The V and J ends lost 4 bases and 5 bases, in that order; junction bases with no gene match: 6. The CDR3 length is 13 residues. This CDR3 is CSVAAGGATEAFF. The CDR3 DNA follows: TGCAGCGTTGCTGCAGGGGGCGCGACTGAAGCTTTCTTT.

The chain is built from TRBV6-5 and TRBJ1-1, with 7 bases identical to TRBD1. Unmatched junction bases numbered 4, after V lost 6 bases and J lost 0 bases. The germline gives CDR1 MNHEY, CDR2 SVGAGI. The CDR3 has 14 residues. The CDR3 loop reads CASRQTGMNTEAFF. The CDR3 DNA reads TGTGCCAGCAGACAGACAGGGATGAACACTGAAGCTTTCTTT.

CDR3 in DNA: TGTGCCAGCAGCTCCCTGGTATGGGGGCAGATATCTTTCAATGAGCAGTTCTTC. Residues: CASSSLVWGQISFNEQFF. This chain connects TRBV7-6 to TRBJ2-1; maybe TRBD1 (6 bases). Germline-derived CDR1 and CDR2 are SGHVS and FNYEAQ. The V end was cut by 4 bases, the J end by 6 bases, with 25 bases between. CDR3 size: 18 residues.

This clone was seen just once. This chain's CDR3 is CASNWRARNTGELFF. In nucleotides, the CDR3 is TGTGCCAGTAACTGGAGGGCAAGGAACACCGGGGAGCTGTTTTTT. V gene TRBV19 combines with J gene TRBJ2-2; a weak D match, TRBD2 (6 bases). CDR3 length: 15 amino acids. From germline, CDR1 is LNHDA and CDR2 SQIVND (reference sequence). Trimming left V 7 bases short and J 1 base short, with 13 bases between.

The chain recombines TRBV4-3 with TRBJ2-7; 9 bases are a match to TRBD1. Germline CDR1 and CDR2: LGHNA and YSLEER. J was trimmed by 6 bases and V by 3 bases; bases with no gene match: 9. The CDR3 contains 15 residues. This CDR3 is CASSQRPGQGAEQYF. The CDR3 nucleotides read TGCGCCAGCAGCCAGAGACCGGGACAGGGTGCCGAGCAGTACTTC.

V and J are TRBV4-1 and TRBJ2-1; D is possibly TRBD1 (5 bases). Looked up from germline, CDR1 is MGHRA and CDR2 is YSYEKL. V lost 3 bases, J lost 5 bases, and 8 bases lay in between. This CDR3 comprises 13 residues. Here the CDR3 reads CASSQRQHNEQFF. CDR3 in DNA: TGCGCCAGCAGCCAGAGACAGCACAATGAGCAGTTCTTC.

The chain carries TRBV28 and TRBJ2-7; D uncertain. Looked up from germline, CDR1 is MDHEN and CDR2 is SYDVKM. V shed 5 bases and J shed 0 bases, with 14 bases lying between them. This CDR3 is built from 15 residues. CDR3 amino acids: CASSPLLSSSYEQYF. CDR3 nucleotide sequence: TGTGCCAGCAGTCCCTTATTAAGTAGCTCCTACGAGCAGTACTTC.

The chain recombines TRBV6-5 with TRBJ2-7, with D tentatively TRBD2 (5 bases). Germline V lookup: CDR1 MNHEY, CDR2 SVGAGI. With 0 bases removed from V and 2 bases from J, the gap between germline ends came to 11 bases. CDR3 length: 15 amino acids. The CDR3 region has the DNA TGTGCCAGCAGTTACTCCCTGGGCGGGCCCTACGAGCAGTACTTC. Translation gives CASSYSLGGPYEQYF.

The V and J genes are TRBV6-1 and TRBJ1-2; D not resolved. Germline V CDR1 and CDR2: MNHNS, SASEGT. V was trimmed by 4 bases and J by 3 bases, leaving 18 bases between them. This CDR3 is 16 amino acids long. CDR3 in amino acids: CASSATTSLGDYGYTF. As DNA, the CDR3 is TGTGCCAGCAGTGCAACGACATCTCTCGGGGACTATGGCTACACCTTC.

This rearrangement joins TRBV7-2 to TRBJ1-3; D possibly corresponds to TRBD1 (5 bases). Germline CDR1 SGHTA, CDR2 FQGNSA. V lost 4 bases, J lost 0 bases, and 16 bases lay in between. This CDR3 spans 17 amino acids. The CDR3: CASSWKGLTSSGNTIYF. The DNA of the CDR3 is TGTGCCAGCAGCTGGAAGGGACTGACGAGCTCTGGAAACACCATATATTTT.

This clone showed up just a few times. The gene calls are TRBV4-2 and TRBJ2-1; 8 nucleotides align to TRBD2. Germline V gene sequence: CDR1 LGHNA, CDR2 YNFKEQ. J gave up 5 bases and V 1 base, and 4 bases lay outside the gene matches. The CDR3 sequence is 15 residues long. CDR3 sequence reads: CASSQGTSRNNEQFF. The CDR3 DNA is TGTGCCAGCAGCCAAGGGACTAGCAGAAACAATGAGCAGTTCTTC.

CDR3 in DNA: TGTGCTAGTGGGGTGAGCACCTACAATGAGCAGTTCTTC. The encoded protein is CASGVSTYNEQFF. The chain has TRBV12-5 and TRBJ2-1, with no clear D. This CDR3 has 13 residues. Germline CDR1 and CDR2: LGHNT and FRNRAP. Trimming took off 6 bases at V and 2 bases at J, with 8 bases between the two ends.

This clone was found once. CDR3 bases: TGCAGCGTTGAAGCATTCGGAGGGAGAGGGGGCTACACCTTC. Its protein product is CSVEAFGGRGGYTF. This sequence joins TRBV29-1 and TRBJ1-2, with no clear D. The germline V and J ends were trimmed by 1 base and 8 bases, with 17 bases remaining between them. Germline V gene sequence: CDR1 SQVTM, CDR2 ANQGSEA. The CDR3 covers 14 residues.

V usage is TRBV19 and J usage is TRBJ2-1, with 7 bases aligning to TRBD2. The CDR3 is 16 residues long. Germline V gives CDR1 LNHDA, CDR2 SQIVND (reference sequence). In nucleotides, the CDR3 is TGTGCTGCGGCCGGAGCGGGGAAGCAAAACTACAATGAGCAGTTCTTC. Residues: CAAAGAGKQNYNEQFF.

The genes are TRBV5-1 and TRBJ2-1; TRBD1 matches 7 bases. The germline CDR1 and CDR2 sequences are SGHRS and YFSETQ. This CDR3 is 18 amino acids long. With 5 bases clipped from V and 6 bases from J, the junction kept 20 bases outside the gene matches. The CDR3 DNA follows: TGCGCCAGCAGTCCTCGGAGAGGGGGCGACCAGGTTGGCAATGAGCAGTTCTTC. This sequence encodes CASSPRRGGDQVGNEQFF.

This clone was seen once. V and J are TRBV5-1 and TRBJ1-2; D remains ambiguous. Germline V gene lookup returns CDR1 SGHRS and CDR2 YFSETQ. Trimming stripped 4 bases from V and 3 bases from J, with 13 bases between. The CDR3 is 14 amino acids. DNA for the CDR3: TGCGCCAGCAGCGTCGGGGAATTAGACTATGGCTACACCTTC. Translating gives CASSVGELDYGYTF.